The source of this T cell receptor (beta chain) is a study of control samples from healthy donors and cancer patients. V was clipped by 1 base and J by 0 bases, with 13 bases between them. This CDR3 contains 17 residues. Germline V gene lookup returns CDR1 SGHTA and CDR2 FQGNSA. Data came from immunoSEQ multiplex PCR; TCRdb stores just in-frame clones and leaves some out. Counted here are 96,000 or so clones, roughly 93% occurring once; the ten biggest clones make up approximately 8%. This sequence joins TRBV7-2 and TRBJ2-1; perhaps TRBD2 as D (6 bases). This TCR was recovered from a young man in good health. Sequenced: blood. In nucleotides, the CDR3 is TGTGCCAGCAGCTTAGGTTCCGGGACTCTCTCCTACAATGAGCAGTTCTTC. This codes for CASSLGSGTLSYNEQFF.